This T cell receptor beta chain was recovered during a study of cytomegalovirus exposure and HLA in healthy donors. Study-wide findings and caveats: Associated with HLA alleles at 0.05 false discovery rate in a later analysis were around 15,000 TCR beta sequences. Later work found most CMV-associated TCR beta chains apparently HLA-restricted.

Germline lookup yields CDR1 MGHRA and CDR2 YSYEKL. The junction had 5 bases not matched to a gene; V was cut back by 1 base and J by 7 bases. This CDR3 contains 17 residues. On this clone: Its antigen is not known.

Amplification used 60 Vbeta primers and 13 Jbeta primers. Some clones are missing from TCRdb's copy, which holds only in-frame ones; the method was immunoSEQ multiplex PCR. The sample carries around 80,000 clones, about four fifths recorded once. Sequenced sample: PBMCs. V usage is TRBV4-1 and J usage is TRBJ2-2; 14 positions match TRBD2. The TCR sequence derives from a man younger than 35 in good health and CMV-seropositive. The DNA of the CDR3 is TGCGCCAGCAGCCAAGTACCCGGGACTAGCGGGAGCGGGGAGCTGTTTTTT. Translation: CASSQVPGTSGSGELFF.